This T cell receptor (beta chain) was recovered during a study of T-cell memory formation after mild COVID-19 (dated by TCRdb to the early 2020s). General notes on the study: Most TCR sequence clusters were specific to one of the two donors. T-cell clones expanding and contracting after mild COVID-19 in a couple of donors were tracked by longitudinal TCRalpha and TCRbeta repertoire sequencing. The cohort comprised two young, previously healthy adult volunteers, one female and one male. Findings and caveats that apply to the study as a whole: Some responding clones were detected in pre-infection memory, which suggested that pre-existing cross-reactive memory T cells had joined the SARS-CoV-2 response. Clones that contracted from day 15 to 85 showed balanced CD4/CD8 phenotypes, whereas a second wave of clones that expanded from day 15 to 37 leaned towards CD4+. The second-wave clones that peaked on day 37 were not confirmed to be SARS-CoV-2 specific. Contracting CD4+ clones appeared mostly in the CM and EM memory subsets, whereas CD8+ clones were enriched in EMRA. Only two mild cases were covered by the study, and larger cohorts that include severe cases with pre-infection samples were considered necessary.

V is shortened by 0 bases, J by 5 bases, and the region joining them spans 13 bases. CDR1 ENHRY and CDR2 SYGVKD were looked up in the germline V gene. From cysteine to phenylalanine, the CDR3 is 15 amino acids long. The entry retains the CDR3 DNA only, 45 bases that are in frame from base 1. Remarks on this clonotype: It has no known antigen specificity. Within one base of it there is no much larger clone, and no base qualities were kept.

Ficoll-Paque density gradient centrifugation was used to isolate PBMCs. The sequencing machine was an Illumina NovaSeq 6000. TCRalpha and TCRbeta cDNA libraries were built by 5'RACE with constant-segment primers, adding sample barcodes and unique molecular identifiers. RNA was extracted from every sample with Trizol reagent. Libraries were amplified in two PCR steps, with a second sample barcode and Illumina TruSeq adapters added in the second step. The libraries were sequenced on an Illumina NovaSeq using 2 x 150 bp paired-end reads. The source study handled its data this way. The reads were demultiplexed and collapsed into UMI-guided consensus sequences using migec v1.2.7. Using mixcr v2.1.11, UMI consensuses were aligned to TRA and TRB V and J templates and then assembled into clonotypes. A clonotype was counted as expanded or contracted only when both edgeR and NoisET called the clonotype significant, with the noise models trained on biological replicates. For edgeR calls, a false discovery rate-adjusted p below 0.01 and a log2 fold-change threshold of 1 were applied. As an exploratory analysis of dynamics, max-normalized trajectories of the 1000 most abundant clonotypes were examined with PCA combined with hierarchical clustering. Each responding clone was given a CD4 or CD8 phenotype based on the CD4+ and CD8+ repertoires, which had been sequenced separately. The public reads were quality trimmed at Q25 with fastp and then assembled into clones with MiXCR by TCRdb, keeping productive beta chains. Rows matching on CDR3 protein sequence are summarized as one entry with the most common DNA and genes. The V and J calls reflect TCRdb's pipeline rather than the authors' work. The sample table records roughly 200,000 distinct CDR3 sequences; about a fifth of these occur just once. The ten largest clonotypes hold approximately 22% of the sample.

This receptor was identified in an adult woman who had mild COVID-19 (a few samples of this study predate the infection). The sample titles of this study are shuffled in the database, so cell type and time point are left out; the donor was told from shared clones. The receptor chain draws on TRBV10-3 and TRBJ2-5, with the D gene tentatively TRBD1 or TRBD2, based on 5 matching bases in each. The sample taken for sequencing was PBMCs or a T cell subset sorted from them (not recorded which). The nucleotide sequence is given as TGTGCCATCAGTGAGTCTGCCAGGGACGAGGAGACCCAGTACTTC. This translates into CAISESARDEETQYF.